Listed below are T cell receptor beta chains from one sample, sequenced in a study of human T cells and chemical hapten exposure. TCRdb reprocessed the RACE reads via MiXCR and lists one record per CDR3 protein. The top ten clones hold approximately 8.9% of a sample with just under 350,000 distinct CDR3 sequences, around 7% of them seen once. Sequences were derived from whole blood, sampled in connection with sensitization to the hapten diphenylcyclopropenone (DPC). Source of these receptors: a woman aged 18-35 years with alopecia areata. Some clones in this sample may be carry-over from other donors' samples. The CDR3 runs from the conserved cysteine through the conserved F or W. A D gene is named only where the DNA matches it firmly. A clone size is listed for some rows: how often the clone was seen (once, few, many), or a class if it is expanded.

clone size: -
D gene: -
J gene: TRBJ1-4
V gene: TRBV4-1
CDR3 protein: CASSQDRRTRERYEKLFF
CDR3 DNA: TGCGCCAGCAGCCAAGATCGAAGGACTCGGGAGAGATATGAAAAACTGTTTTTT

clone size: many
D gene: -
J gene: TRBJ2-1
V gene: TRBV20-1
CDR3 protein: CSARKLGTDNEQFF
CDR3 DNA: TGCAGTGCTAGAAAACTAGGAACCGACAATGAGCAGTTCTTC

clone size: many
D gene: TRBD2
J gene: TRBJ2-3
V gene: TRBV28
CDR3 protein: CASSTGGPTDTQYF
CDR3 DNA: TGTGCCAGCAGTACGGGGGGGCCTACAGATACGCAGTATTTT

clone size: many
D gene: -
J gene: TRBJ2-7
V gene: TRBV10-3
CDR3 protein: CAISQGEGPYEQYF
CDR3 DNA: TGTGCCATCAGCCAGGGAGAGGGACCATACGAGCAGTACTTC

clone size: -
D gene: TRBD2
J gene: TRBJ2-3
V gene: TRBV4-1
CDR3 protein: CASSPLLSGGADTQYF
CDR3 DNA: TGCGCCAGCAGCCCCTTACTTAGCGGGGGGGCAGATACGCAGTATTTT

clone size: many
D gene: -
J gene: TRBJ1-3
V gene: TRBV4-1
CDR3 protein: CASSQDGRGSGNTIYF
CDR3 DNA: TGCGCCAGCAGCCAAGATGGGAGGGGTTCTGGAAACACCATATATTTT

clone size: few
D gene: -
J gene: TRBJ1-2
V gene: TRBV7-2
CDR3 protein: CASSSQPAGVGYGYTF
CDR3 DNA: TGTGCCAGCAGCTCCCAACCGGCAGGGGTGGGGTATGGCTACACCTTC

clone size: many
D gene: TRBD2
J gene: TRBJ2-1
V gene: TRBV5-1
CDR3 protein: CASNLERGNNEQFF
CDR3 DNA: TGCGCCAGCAATCTAGAGCGGGGAAACAATGAGCAGTTCTTC

clone size: few
D gene: -
J gene: TRBJ2-7
V gene: TRBV28
CDR3 protein: CASSYLGDTYEQYF
CDR3 DNA: TGTGCCAGCAGTTATTTGGGGGATACCTACGAGCAGTACTTC

clone size: few
D gene: -
J gene: TRBJ1-5
V gene: TRBV4-2
CDR3 protein: CASSQDGGRWAQRQPQHF
CDR3 DNA: TGTGCCAGCAGCCAAGATGGGGGGAGGTGGGCCCAACGACAGCCCCAGCATTTT

clone size: -
D gene: TRBD1
J gene: TRBJ1-6
V gene: TRBV12-3/TRBV12-4
CDR3 protein: CASSFQGAASPLHF
CDR3 DNA: TGTGCCAGCAGTTTCCAGGGGGCGGCTTCACCCCTCCACTTT

clone size: -
D gene: -
J gene: TRBJ2-4
V gene: TRBV7-9
CDR3 protein: CASSLRQGEAKNIQYF
CDR3 DNA: TGTGCCAGCAGCTTGCGGCAGGGTGAAGCCAAAAACATTCAGTACTTC

clone size: many
D gene: -
J gene: TRBJ2-2
V gene: TRBV7-2
CDR3 protein: CASSSSHGGGELFF
CDR3 DNA: TGTGCCAGCAGCTCCTCTCATGGCGGCGGGGAGCTGTTTTTT

clone size: many
D gene: TRBD2
J gene: TRBJ2-3
V gene: TRBV7-2
CDR3 protein: CASSLVSGRRTDTQYF
CDR3 DNA: TGTGCCAGCAGCTTAGTATCCGGGAGGCGCACAGATACGCAGTATTTT

clone size: -
D gene: -
J gene: TRBJ2-3
V gene: TRBV7-8
CDR3 protein: CASSFISADTQYF
CDR3 DNA: TGTGCCAGCAGCTTTATATCCGCAGATACGCAGTATTTT